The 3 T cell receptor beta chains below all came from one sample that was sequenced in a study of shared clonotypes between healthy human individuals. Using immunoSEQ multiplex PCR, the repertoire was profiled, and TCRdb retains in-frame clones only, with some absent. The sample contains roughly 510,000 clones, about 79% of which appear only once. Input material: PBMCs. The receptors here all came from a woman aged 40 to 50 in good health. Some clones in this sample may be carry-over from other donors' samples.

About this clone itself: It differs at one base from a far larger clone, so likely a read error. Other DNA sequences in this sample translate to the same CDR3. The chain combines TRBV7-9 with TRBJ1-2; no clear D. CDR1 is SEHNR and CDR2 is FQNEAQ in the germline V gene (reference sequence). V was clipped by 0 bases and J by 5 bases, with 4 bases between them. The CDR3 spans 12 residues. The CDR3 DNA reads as TGTGCCAGCAGCTTAGCGGGGTATGGCTACACCTTC. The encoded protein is CASSLAGYGYTF.

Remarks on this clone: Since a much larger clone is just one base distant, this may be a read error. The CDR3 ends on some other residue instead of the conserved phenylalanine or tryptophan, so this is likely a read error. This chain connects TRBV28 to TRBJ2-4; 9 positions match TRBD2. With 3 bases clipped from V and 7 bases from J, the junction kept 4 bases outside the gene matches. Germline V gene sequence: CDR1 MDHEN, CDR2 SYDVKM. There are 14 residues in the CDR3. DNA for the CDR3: TGTGCCAGCAGTTTGATCAGCGGGAGGAACATTCAGTACCTC. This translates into CASSLISGRNIQYL.

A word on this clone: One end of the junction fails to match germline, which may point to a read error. CDR3 loop: CASSSPYGQYF. The CDR3 coding sequence is TGTGCCAGCAGTTCCCCCTACGGGCAGTACTTC. This chain connects TRBV27 to TRBJ2-7; no clear D gene. This CDR3 region has 11 residues. Germline CDR1 reads MNHEY; CDR2 reads SMNVEV (reference sequence).